This entry lists 28 T cell receptor beta chains sequenced from one sample in a study of T cell changes during pregnancy in multiple sclerosis. The assay was immunoSEQ multiplex PCR, and TCRdb's table has in-frame clones only and misses some. The sample records tens of thousands of clones, 85% to 95% being singletons. The sample here was peripheral blood, taken after pregnancy. All receptors come from a female donor with multiple sclerosis, enrolled in a pregnancy study.

The chain joins TRBV5-4 to TRBJ1-4; maybe TRBD1 (5 bases). Trimming pared 4 bases from V and 10 bases from J, leaving 8 bases between. The CDR3 is 11 amino acids. Germline CDR1 and CDR2: SGHNT and YYREEE (reference sequence). CDR3 residues: CASSLQGKLFF. Here the CDR3 DNA reads TGTGCCAGCAGCCTCCAGGGAAAACTGTTTTTT.

This clone was picked up many times. This sequence joins TRBV18 and TRBJ2-7, with a weak D call TRBD2 (6 bases). V gave up 5 bases and J gave up 2 bases, with 13 bases separating them. Germline loops: CDR1 KGHSH, CDR2 LQKENI. This CDR3 has 14 amino acids. The chain's CDR3 is CASSIAVQTYEQYF. Written as DNA, the CDR3 is TGTGCCAGCTCAATAGCGGTTCAGACCTACGAGCAGTACTTC. The whole variable domain, filled in from reference TRBV18 and TRBJ2-7, reads NAGVMQNPRHLVRRRGQEARLRCSPMKGHSHVYWYRQLPEEGLKFMVYLQKENIIDESGMPKERFSAEFPKEGPSILRIQQVVRGDSAAYFCASSIAVQTYEQYFGPGTRLTVT.

This sequence joins TRBV7-2 and TRBJ2-5, with unresolved D. From germline, CDR1 is SGHTA and CDR2 FQGNSA. This CDR3 region has 14 residues. V was shortened by 1 base and J by 4 bases, with 10 bases between the two germline ends. CDR3 protein: CASSLVPGGETQYF. CDR3 DNA: TGTGCCAGCAGCTTAGTGCCAGGTGGAGAGACCCAGTACTTC.

The chain employs TRBV6-6 and TRBJ1-4; D not certain. CDR1 is MNHNY and CDR2 is SVGAGI in the germline V gene (reference sequence). Trimming left V 8 bases short and J 7 bases short, with 17 bases between. This CDR3 spans 14 amino acids. Here the CDR3 reads CASQASRTTEKLFF. The CDR3 nucleotides read TGTGCCAGCCAAGCCTCGAGAACCACTGAAAAACTGTTTTTT.

The chain joins TRBV6-5 to TRBJ2-7; tentative D call: TRBD2 (5 bases). The V gene lost 10 bases and the J gene lost 0 bases, with 13 bases spanning the gap. Germline lookup yields CDR1 MNHEY and CDR2 SVGAGI. The CDR3 runs to 13 residues. CDR3 sequence (DNA): TGTGCCACCGCCCGGGGAGACTCCTACGAGCAGTACTTC. This encodes CATARGDSYEQYF.

The chain carries TRBV27 and TRBJ2-1, with 14 bases identical to TRBD2. From germline, CDR1 is MNHEY and CDR2 SMNVEV (reference sequence). The CDR3 contains 16 residues. Germline trimming cut 3 bases from V and 6 bases from J; bases unmatched to any gene: 4. CDR3 amino acids: CASSFATSGGANEQFF. The CDR3 coding sequence is TGTGCCAGCAGTTTCGCGACTAGCGGGGGGGCCAATGAGCAGTTCTTC.

V gene TRBV5-4 combines with J gene TRBJ2-3; 7 bases are shared with TRBD2. J was trimmed by 3 bases and V by 2 bases; bases with no gene match: 3. The germline gives CDR1 SGHNT, CDR2 YYREEE (reference sequence). This CDR3 is built from 14 residues. CDR3 residues: CASSLWTSTDTQYF. The CDR3 bases are TGTGCCAGCAGCTTATGGACTAGTACAGATACGCAGTATTTT.

A single count supports this clone. This chain uses TRBV19 with TRBJ1-1; no clear D gene. Germline loops: CDR1 LNHDA, CDR2 SQIVND (reference sequence). This CDR3 is 15 amino acids long. V gave up 1 base and J gave up 6 bases, with 15 bases separating them. The DNA of the CDR3 is TGTGCCAGTAGTATAGGATTCGGCTCGGGTCCTGAAGCTTTCTTT. It codes for CASSIGFGSGPEAFF.

V usage is TRBV4-2 and J usage is TRBJ1-4; 9 bases are a match to TRBD1. The trim removed 0 bases at V and 8 bases at J, leaving 10 bases unmatched. The CDR3 is 17 residues long. CDR1 is LGHNA, CDR2 YNFKEQ, per germline. The DNA for the CDR3 is TGTGCCAGCAGCCAAGAACCTCCGGGACAGGGAAGGGAAAAACTGTTTTTT. Translated: CASSQEPPGQGREKLFF.

V gene TRBV11-2 combines with J gene TRBJ2-1, with D unclear. This CDR3 has 15 amino acids. Trimming took 0 bases from V and 0 from J, leaving 6 bases between them. Germline V CDR1 and CDR2: SGHAT, FQNNGV. This CDR3 is CASSLDTSSYNEQFF. CDR3 nucleotides: TGTGCCAGCAGCTTAGACACCAGCTCCTACAATGAGCAGTTCTTC.

The chain links TRBV5-6 to TRBJ2-3; tentative D call: TRBD2 (6 bases). This CDR3 region has 17 residues. Trimming removed 4 bases from V and 4 bases from J, with 22 bases in between. CDR1 and CDR2 (germline): SGHDT, YYEEEE. The CDR3 DNA sequence: TGTGCCAGCAGCGGGGGACTGCTGAACGCTGACCCAGATACGCAGTATTTT. Translated: CASSGGLLNADPDTQYF.

V gene TRBV5-1 combines with J gene TRBJ1-1; D might be TRBD1 (6 bases). Germline V CDR1 and CDR2: SGHRS, YFSETQ. The ends were cut back, 6 bases at V and 0 bases at J, with 12 bases in the middle. This CDR3 comprises 14 residues. Written as DNA, the CDR3 is TGCGCCAGCACTGAGGGGGTGATGAACACTGAAGCTTTCTTT. Protein sequence: CASTEGVMNTEAFF.

The chain recombines TRBV7-9 with TRBJ1-5, with D possibly matching TRBD1 (5 bases). Trimming took off 6 bases at V and 0 bases at J, with 24 bases between the two ends. The germline gives CDR1 SEHNR, CDR2 FQNEAQ (reference sequence). This CDR3 has 19 residues. The CDR3 coding sequence is TGTGCCAGCAGTCCCTCGACGGGACTGTTCGGATATAGCAATCAGCCCCAGCATTTT. Encoded protein: CASSPSTGLFGYSNQPQHF.

The chain is built from TRBV7-2 and TRBJ1-2; D is possibly TRBD1 (5 bases). From germline, CDR1 is SGHTA and CDR2 FQGNSA. This CDR3 spans 12 amino acids. The ends were cut back, 0 bases at V and 8 bases at J, with 7 bases in the middle. The CDR3: CASSLAQGGYTF. CDR3 coding DNA: TGTGCCAGCAGCTTAGCGCAGGGAGGCTACACCTTC.

The CDR3 DNA sequence: TGTGCCAGTAGTAGAAGGGGGTCTTACGAGCAGTACTTC. It specifies CASSRRGSYEQYF. V gene TRBV19 combines with J gene TRBJ2-7, with D perhaps matching TRBD1 (6 bases). The CDR3 consists of 13 residues. Between the trimmed V and J ends, which lost 4 bases and 4 bases, there was a span of 11 bases. From germline, CDR1 is LNHDA and CDR2 SQIVND (reference sequence).

The chain joins TRBV5-1 to TRBJ2-7, with a weak D call TRBD1 (6 bases). Germline V gene sequence: CDR1 SGHRS, CDR2 YFSETQ. V was trimmed by 4 bases and J by 6 bases, leaving 17 bases between them. This CDR3 comprises 14 residues. CDR3 DNA sequence: TGCGCCAGCAGCCCCAGGACAGACGCGATCGAGCAGTACTTC. Protein: CASSPRTDAIEQYF.

The V gene is TRBV19, the J gene TRBJ1-5, with 10 bases aligning to TRBD1. Germline values: CDR1 LNHDA, CDR2 SQIVND (reference sequence). The trim removed 5 bases at V and 0 bases at J, leaving 13 bases unmatched. The CDR3 consists of 19 residues. The CDR3 region has the DNA TGTGCCAGTAGTGGGCGAAAGACAGGGGGCTCCTATAGCAATCAGCCCCAGCATTTT. Protein sequence: CASSGRKTGGSYSNQPQHF.

This clone was found a few times. This chain connects TRBV5-1 to TRBJ2-2; D remains ambiguous. This CDR3 contains 14 residues. Germline V gives CDR1 SGHRS, CDR2 YFSETQ. Between the trimmed V and J ends, which lost 9 bases and 0 bases, there was a span of 12 bases. Here the CDR3 reads CATQNEANTGELFF. CDR3 nucleotide sequence: TGCGCCACCCAAAACGAGGCGAACACCGGGGAGCTGTTTTTT. Variable domain in full (rest from reference TRBV5-1 and TRBJ2-2): KAGVTQTPRYLIKTRGQQVTLSCSPISGHRSVSWYQQTPGQGLQFLFEYFSETQRNKGNFPGRFSGRQFSNSRSEMNVSTLELGDSALYLCATQNEANTGELFFGEGSRLTVL.

For this clone: Other DNA sequences in this specimen translate into the identical CDR3. The chain has TRBV19 and TRBJ2-7; 8 nucleotides match TRBD1. This CDR3 spans 12 amino acids. The germline gives CDR1 LNHDA, CDR2 SQIVND (reference sequence). V dropped 8 bases and J dropped 6; count of bases not matched to a gene: 6. Here the CDR3 reads CASRQGTGEQYF. The CDR3 nucleotides are TGTGCCAGTCGACAGGGGACGGGCGAGCAGTACTTC.

The V and J genes are TRBV6-1 and TRBJ2-7; 9 bases are a match to TRBD1. V lost 6 bases and J lost 5; bases outside the gene matches: 11. The CDR3 has 15 amino acids. Per the germline V gene, CDR1 is MNHNS and CDR2 is SASEGT. As DNA, the CDR3 is TGTGCCAGCAGCCTGGACAGGGGCTCGGGCGACGAGCAGTACTTC. It specifies CASSLDRGSGDEQYF.

The gene calls are TRBV6-5 and TRBJ2-5; TRBD1 agrees at 7 bases. V lost 4 bases and J lost 2; bases outside the gene matches: 7. Germline V gene sequence: CDR1 MNHEY, CDR2 SVGAGI. The CDR3 contains 15 residues. The CDR3 region has the DNA TGTGCCAGCAGTTTAATGCCGGACAGGCAAGAGACCCAGTACTTC. Its translation is CASSLMPDRQETQYF.

This clone was observed a few times. This rearrangement joins TRBV2 to TRBJ1-3; 8 bases are shared with TRBD1. Germline V gene lookup returns CDR1 SNHLY and CDR2 FYNNEI. The CDR3 covers 17 residues. The J segment lost 4 bases and the V segment lost 5 bases, leaving 13 bases of the junction unmatched. CDR3 nucleotides: TGTGCCAGCAGTTTGGCCCCCGGGACAGGAGACGGAAACACCATATATTTT. Translated, it gives CASSLAPGTGDGNTIYF.

The chain recombines TRBV5-8 with TRBJ1-3, with D perhaps TRBD1 (5 bases). The germline V gene has CDR1 SGHTS and CDR2 YDEGEE. The CDR3 consists of 13 residues. Trimming pared 8 bases from V and 1 base from J, leaving 10 bases between. The chain's CDR3 is CARGLRSGNTIYF. DNA for the CDR3: TGTGCCAGGGGACTGAGATCTGGAAACACCATATATTTT.

This chain connects TRBV6-5 to TRBJ1-4; D ambiguous. Per germline, CDR1 MNHEY and CDR2 SVGAGI. Trimming removed 10 bases at V and 3 bases at J, with 9 bases between. There are 12 residues in the CDR3. The CDR3 DNA sequence: TGTGCCACCGGGTCTTCTAATGAAAAACTGTTTTTT. Its protein product is CATGSSNEKLFF.

The gene calls are TRBV18 and TRBJ1-2; a weak D match, TRBD1 (6 bases). The germline V and J ends were trimmed by 5 bases and 6 bases, with 16 bases remaining between them. The CDR3 contains 14 residues. Germline V gene lookup returns CDR1 KGHSH and CDR2 LQKENI. CDR3 region: CASSSFTGSNGYTF. CDR3 nucleotide sequence: TGTGCCAGCTCATCTTTTACAGGGTCTAATGGCTACACCTTC.

The chain is built from TRBV5-1 and TRBJ1-5; TRBD1 might be the D (6 bases). V lost 4 bases and J 1 base, leaving 9 bases between the germline ends. Per the germline V gene, CDR1 is SGHRS and CDR2 is YFSETQ. This CDR3 contains 14 residues. For the CDR3, the DNA is TGCGCCAGCAGCCCTGGACAGAGCAATCAGCCCCAGCATTTT. This gives the protein CASSPGQSNQPQHF.

The rearrangement links TRBV11-2 to TRBJ2-3, with 9 bases fitting TRBD1. Germline V gives CDR1 SGHAT, CDR2 FQNNGV. The CDR3 sequence is 13 residues long. Trimming took 4 bases from V and 6 from J; bases not matched to a gene: 2. The CDR3 spells CASSYGQGDTQYF. The CDR3 nucleotides are TGTGCCAGCAGCTACGGACAGGGGGATACGCAGTATTTT. The complete variable domain, with remaining parts taken from reference TRBV11-2 and TRBJ2-3, reads EAGVAQSPRYKIIEKRQSVAFWCNPISGHATLYWYQQILGQGPKLLIQFQNNGVVDDSQLPKDRFSAERLKGVDSTLKIQPAKLEDSAVYLCASSYGQGDTQYFGPGTRLTVL.

The rearrangement uses TRBV30 and TRBJ2-3; 12 nucleotides match TRBD2. Germline CDR1 and CDR2: GTSNPN and SVGIG (reference sequence). This CDR3 contains 14 residues. V lost 4 bases, J lost 6 bases, and 5 bases stayed unmatched. The CDR3 here is CAWTSGGASDTQYF. CDR3 in DNA: TGTGCCTGGACTAGCGGGGGGGCTTCGGATACGCAGTATTTT. Complete variable domain (other parts from reference TRBV30 and TRBJ2-3): SQTIHQWPATLVQPVGSPLSLECTVEGTSNPNLYWYRQAAGRGLQLLFYSVGIGQISSEVPQNLSASRPQDRQFILSSKKLLLSDSGFYLCAWTSGGASDTQYFGPGTRLTVL.